The clone carrying this T cell receptor beta chain came up many times. TCRdb re-called the RACE reads through MiXCR, storing one row per CDR3 protein. Found here are approximately 110,000 distinct CDR3 sequences, roughly 10% of them singletons; the top ten hold 3.1%. CDR1 MNHEY and CDR2 SMNVEV come from the germline V gene (reference sequence). The CDR3 totals 14 residues. V shed 3 bases and J shed 4 bases, with 10 bases lying between them. The sample comes from a study of human T cells and chemical hapten exposure. Time point noted: patch test 2, 6 weeks after DPC sensitization. Treatment indicated: therapeutic diphenylcyclopropenone sensitization with weekly scalp DPC.

The chain combines TRBV27 with TRBJ1-3; no firm D call. The source is a woman in her forties with alopecia areata. Some clones in this sample may be carry-over from other donors' samples. The sequencing used whole blood, collected in connection with sensitization to the hapten diphenylcyclopropenone (DPC). As DNA, the CDR3 is TGTGCCAGCAGTTTTGCCCGAGACGGAAACACCATATATTTT. Its translation is CASSFARDGNTIYF.